A single sample gave rise to the 4 T cell receptor beta chains below, sequenced in a study of cytomegalovirus exposure and HLA in healthy donors. Data came from immunoSEQ multiplex PCR; TCRdb stores just in-frame clones and leaves some out. Of approximately 210,000 clones listed, about 84% are singletons. The specimen was PBMCs. These receptors were taken from a woman between 18 and 30 years old in good health and CMV-seronegative.

As for this clone: Within the sample, other DNA sequences also encode this same CDR3. This chain links TRBV18 with TRBJ1-1; possible D gene TRBD1, 5 bases. Deletions cut 0 bases from V and 5 bases from J, with 7 bases between. This CDR3 spans 13 amino acids. CDR1 is KGHSH, CDR2 LQKENI, per germline. This chain's CDR3 is CASSPPGGTEAFF. The CDR3 DNA reads TGTGCCAGCTCACCACCCGGGGGGACTGAAGCTTTCTTT.

This clone was recorded once. V is TRBV11-2 and J is TRBJ1-4; the match to TRBD1 covers 9 bases. This CDR3 contains 14 residues. Germline V lookup: CDR1 SGHAT, CDR2 FQNNGV. V shed 5 bases, J shed 7 bases, and the junction held 5 bases outside the gene matches. CDR3 region: CASSQDRGSEKLFF. CDR3 nucleotide sequence: TGTGCCAGCAGCCAGGACAGGGGAAGTGAAAAACTGTTTTTT.

V gene TRBV15 combines with J gene TRBJ2-1; D perhaps matches TRBD2 (5 bases). The germline CDR1 and CDR2 sequences are LNHNV and YYDKDF (reference sequence). The CDR3 length is 16 residues. Trimming took off 4 bases at V and 10 bases at J, with 23 bases between the two ends. Here the CDR3 reads CATSTTRRGNHREQFF. In DNA, the CDR3 is TGTGCCACCAGCACTACCCGACGGGGTAATCATCGAGAGCAGTTCTTC.

The chain recombines TRBV9 with TRBJ1-3; no clear D. Trimming cost V 4 bases and J 3 bases, with 11 bases left between them. The CDR3 spans 14 residues. The germline gives CDR1 SGDLS, CDR2 YYNGEE. CDR3 sequence reads: CASSKRQSGNTIYF. CDR3 nucleotides: TGTGCCAGCAGCAAGAGGCAGAGTGGAAACACCATATATTTT.